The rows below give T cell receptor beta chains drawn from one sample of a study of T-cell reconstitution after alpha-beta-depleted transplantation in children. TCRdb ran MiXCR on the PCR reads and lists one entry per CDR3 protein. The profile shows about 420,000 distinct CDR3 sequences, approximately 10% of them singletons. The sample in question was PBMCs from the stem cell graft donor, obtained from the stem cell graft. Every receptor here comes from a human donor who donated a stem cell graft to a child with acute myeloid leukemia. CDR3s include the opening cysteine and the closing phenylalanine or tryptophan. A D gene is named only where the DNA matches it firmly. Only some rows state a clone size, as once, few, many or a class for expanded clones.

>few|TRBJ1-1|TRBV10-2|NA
TGCGCCAACCAGGAGGGGGTGAACACTGAAGCTTTCTTT
CANQEGVNTEAFF
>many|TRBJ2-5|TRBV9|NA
TGTGCCAGCAGCGTATCCAGACAAGAGACCCAGTACTTC
CASSVSRQETQYF
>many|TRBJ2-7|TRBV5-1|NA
TGCGCCAGCAGCTTGCAAGGGGCCCATGGGTACGAGCAGTACTTC
CASSLQGAHGYEQYF
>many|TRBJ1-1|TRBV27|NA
TGTGCCAGCAACCCGATCCGGGGGGACACTGAAGCTTTCTTT
CASNPIRGDTEAFF
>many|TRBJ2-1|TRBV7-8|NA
TGTGCCAGCAGCATAAGACAGGACAATGAGCAGTTCTTC
CASSIRQDNEQFF
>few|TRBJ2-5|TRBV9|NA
TGTGCCAGCAGCGGCGGGACCTTGGGAGAGACCCAGTACTTC
CASSGGTLGETQYF
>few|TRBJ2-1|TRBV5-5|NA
TGTGCCAGCAGCTTGGATAGCGGTCCTAACAATGAGCAGTTCTTC
CASSLDSGPNNEQFF
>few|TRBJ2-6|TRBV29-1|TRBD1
TGCAGCGTTGACGGGGACAGGTCCCCAAGCTCTGGGGCCAACGTCCTGACTTTC
CSVDGDRSPSSGANVLTF
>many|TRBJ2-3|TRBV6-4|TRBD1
TGTGCCAGCAGTCCCTCCGGGACAGGGGATACGCAGTATTTT
CASSPSGTGDTQYF
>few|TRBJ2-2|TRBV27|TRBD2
TGTGCCAGCAGTTCCCGACTAGCGGGAGGTTCCGGGGAGCTGTTTTTT
CASSSRLAGGSGELFF
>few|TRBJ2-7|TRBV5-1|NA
TGCGCCAGCAGCTGGGAGGGGGGCTACGAGCAGTACTTC
CASSWEGGYEQYF
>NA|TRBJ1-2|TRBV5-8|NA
TGTGCCAGCAGCTTGGGGACGGGATTAAACTATGGCTACACCTTC
CASSLGTGLNYGYTF
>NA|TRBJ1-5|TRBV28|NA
TGTGCCAGCAGTCCCCTTGGTATTCTAGGGGTATCAAAGCCCCAGCATTTT
CASSPLGILGVSKPQHF
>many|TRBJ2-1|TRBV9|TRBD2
TGTGCCAGCAGCGTTGATAGCGGGAAGTACAATGAGCAGTTCTTC
CASSVDSGKYNEQFF
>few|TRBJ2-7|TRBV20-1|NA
TGCAGTGCTAGAGATCCTCGCGCCTACGAGCAGTACTTC
CSARDPRAYEQYF
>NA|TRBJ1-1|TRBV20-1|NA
TGCAGTGTCCCGACCGAAAACACTGAAGCTTTCTTT
CSVPTENTEAFF
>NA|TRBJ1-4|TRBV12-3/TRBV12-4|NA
TGTGCCAGCAGTTTAGCGATACCAGGGAGAGCCCTTAATGAAAAACTGTTTTTT
CASSLAIPGRALNEKLFF
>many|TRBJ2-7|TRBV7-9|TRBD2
TGTGCCAGCAGCGAGACTAGCGGGAGGGCCTACGAGCAGTACTTC
CASSETSGRAYEQYF
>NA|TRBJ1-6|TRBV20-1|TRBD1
TGCAGTGCTAGAGAGGCAGGGGGCGATAATTCACCCCTCCACTTT
CSAREAGGDNSPLHF
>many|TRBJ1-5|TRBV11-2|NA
TGTGCCAGCAGCTTAGACAGGGCCCAGCCCCAGCATTTT
CASSLDRAQPQHF
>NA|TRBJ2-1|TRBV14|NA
TGTGCCAGCAGCCAAAGGGGGAGAGGGGACAATGAGCAGTTCTTC
CASSQRGRGDNEQFF
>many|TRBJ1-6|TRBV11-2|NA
TGTGCCAGCAGCCGGACAGCTAATAATTCACCCCTCCACTTT
CASSRTANNSPLHF
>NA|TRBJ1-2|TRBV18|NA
TGTGCCAGCTCACCACTTCAGGGGTCCTCTAACTATGGCTACACCTTC
CASSPLQGSSNYGYTF
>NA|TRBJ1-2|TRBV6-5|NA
TGTGCCAGCAGTTGGACTGGGTACTATGGCTACACCTTC
CASSWTGYYGYTF
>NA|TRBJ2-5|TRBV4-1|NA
TGCGCCAGCAGCACCGGGGGTGTTTTGGAGACCCAGTACTTC
CASSTGGVLETQYF
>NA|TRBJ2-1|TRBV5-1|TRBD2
TGCGCCAGCAGCGACAACGTGATGGGGGCTAGCGGGAGGAATGAGCAGTTCTTC
CASSDNVMGASGRNEQFF
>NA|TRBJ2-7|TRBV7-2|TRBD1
TGTGCCAGCAGCTTAGGGCCGGGACAGGGAATAGAGCAGTACTTC
CASSLGPGQGIEQYF
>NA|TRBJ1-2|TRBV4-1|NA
TGCGCCAGCAGCCAAGAGAAGTCGGAAGGCTACACCTTC
CASSQEKSEGYTF
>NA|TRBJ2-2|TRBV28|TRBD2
TGTGCCAGCAGTTCCCCACTAGCGGGAGGGAACACCGGGGAGCTGTTTTTT
CASSSPLAGGNTGELFF
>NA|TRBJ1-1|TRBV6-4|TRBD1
TGTGCCAGCACCCGGGACAGGGGGAACACTGAAGCTTTCTTT
CASTRDRGNTEAFF
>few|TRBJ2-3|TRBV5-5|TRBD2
TGTGCCAGCAGCTTGGGGACTAGTCGGCTCGATACGCAGTATTTT
CASSLGTSRLDTQYF
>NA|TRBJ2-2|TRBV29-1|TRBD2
TGCAGCGTTTTTGGCGGGGGGACCGGGGAGCTGTTTTTT
CSVFGGGTGELFF
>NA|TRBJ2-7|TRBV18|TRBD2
TGTGCCAGCTCGAAGACTAGCGGGTCCTACGAGCAGTACTTC
CASSKTSGSYEQYF
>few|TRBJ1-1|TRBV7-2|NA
TGTGCCAGCAGCTTGGGGTGGTCGAGGGATGAAGCTTTCTTT
CASSLGWSRDEAFF
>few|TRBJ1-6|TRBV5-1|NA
TGCGCCAGCAGCGGAAGTACTGGACGAACCTATAATTCACCCCTCCACTTT
CASSGSTGRTYNSPLHF
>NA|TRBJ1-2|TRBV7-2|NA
TGTGCCAGCAGCCCCCCAGGACTCGGGGGGCAGGGCTATGGCTACACCTTC
CASSPPGLGGQGYGYTF
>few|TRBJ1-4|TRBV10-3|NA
TGTGCCATCAGTGAGTCCGGAGGGCTAGGTGAAAAACTGTTTTTT
CAISESGGLGEKLFF
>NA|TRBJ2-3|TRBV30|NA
TGTGCCTGGACAGGAAGCACAGATACGCAGTATTTT
CAWTGSTDTQYF
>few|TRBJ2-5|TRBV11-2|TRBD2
TGTGCCAGCAGACAGCGGGAGGGAGAGACCCAGTACTTC
CASRQREGETQYF
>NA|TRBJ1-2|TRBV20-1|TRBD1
TGCAGTGCTAGAGATATACAGGGGACTAACTATGGCTACACCTTC
CSARDIQGTNYGYTF
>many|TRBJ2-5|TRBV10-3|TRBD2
TGTGCCATCAGTGGTTGGAGCGGGGCGACCGAGACCCAGTACTTC
CAISGWSGATETQYF
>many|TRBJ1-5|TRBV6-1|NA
TGTGCCAGCAGTGAAGCCCGGGGAGGGCAGCCCCAGCATTTT
CASSEARGGQPQHF
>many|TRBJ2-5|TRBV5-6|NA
TGTGCCAGCAGCTTTGACAGCCCGCAAGAGACCCAGTACTTC
CASSFDSPQETQYF
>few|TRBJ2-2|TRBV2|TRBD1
TGTGCCAGCAGACAGACAGGGACGAACACCGGGGAGCTGTTTTTT
CASRQTGTNTGELFF
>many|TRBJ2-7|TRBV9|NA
TGTGCCAGCAGCGTCAGCCCCTCCTACGAGCAGTACTTC
CASSVSPSYEQYF
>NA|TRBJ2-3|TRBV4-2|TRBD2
TGTGCCAGCAGCCAAGAGGCCCAGCGGGGGGCCACAGATACGCAGTATTTT
CASSQEAQRGATDTQYF